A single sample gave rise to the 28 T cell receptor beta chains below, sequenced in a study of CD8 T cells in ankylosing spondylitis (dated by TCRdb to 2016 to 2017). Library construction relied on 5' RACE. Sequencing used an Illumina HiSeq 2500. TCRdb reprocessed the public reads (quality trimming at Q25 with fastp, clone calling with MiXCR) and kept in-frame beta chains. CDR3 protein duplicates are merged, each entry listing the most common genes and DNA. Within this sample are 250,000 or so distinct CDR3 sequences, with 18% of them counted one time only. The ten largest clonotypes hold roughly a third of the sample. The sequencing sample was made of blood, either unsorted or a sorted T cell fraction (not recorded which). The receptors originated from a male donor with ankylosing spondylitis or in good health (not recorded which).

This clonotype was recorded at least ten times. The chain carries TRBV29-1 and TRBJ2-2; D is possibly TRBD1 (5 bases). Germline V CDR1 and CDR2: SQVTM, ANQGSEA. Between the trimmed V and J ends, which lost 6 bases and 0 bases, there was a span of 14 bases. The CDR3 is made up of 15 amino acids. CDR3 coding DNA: TGCAGCGTCGTAGGTGGACACACGAACACCGGGGAGCTGTTTTTT. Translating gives CSVVGGHTNTGELFF.

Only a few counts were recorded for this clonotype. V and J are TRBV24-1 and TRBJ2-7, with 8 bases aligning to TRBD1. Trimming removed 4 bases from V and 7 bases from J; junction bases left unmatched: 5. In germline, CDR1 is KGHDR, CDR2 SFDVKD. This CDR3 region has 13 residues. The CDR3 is CATSERQGKEQYF. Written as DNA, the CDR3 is TGTGCCACCAGTGAAAGACAGGGGAAGGAGCAGTACTTC.

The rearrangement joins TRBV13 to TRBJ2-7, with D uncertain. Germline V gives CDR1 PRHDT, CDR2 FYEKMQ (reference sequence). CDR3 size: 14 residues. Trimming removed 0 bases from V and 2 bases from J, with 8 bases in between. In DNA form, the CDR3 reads TGTGCCAGCAGCTTAGGCAACAGACCCTACGAGCAGTACTTC. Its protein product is CASSLGNRPYEQYF.

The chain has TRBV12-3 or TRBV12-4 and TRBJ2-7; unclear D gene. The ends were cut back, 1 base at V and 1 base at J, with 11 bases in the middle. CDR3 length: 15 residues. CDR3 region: CASSLGVGVSYEQYF. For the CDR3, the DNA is TGTGCCAGCAGTTTAGGGGTGGGCGTATCCTACGAGCAGTACTTC.

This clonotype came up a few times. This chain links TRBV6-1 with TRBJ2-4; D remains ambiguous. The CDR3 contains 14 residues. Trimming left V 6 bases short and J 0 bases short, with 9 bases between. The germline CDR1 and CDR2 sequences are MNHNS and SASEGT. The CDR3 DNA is TGTGCCAGCAGCCCCGAGATAGCCAAAAACATTCAGTACTTC. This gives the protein CASSPEIAKNIQYF.

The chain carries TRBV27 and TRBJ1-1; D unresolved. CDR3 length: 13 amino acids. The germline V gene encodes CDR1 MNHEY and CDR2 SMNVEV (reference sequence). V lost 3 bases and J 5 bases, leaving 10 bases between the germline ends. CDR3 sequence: CASSFGHSTEAFF. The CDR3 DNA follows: TGTGCCAGCAGTTTCGGGCACTCAACTGAAGCTTTCTTT.

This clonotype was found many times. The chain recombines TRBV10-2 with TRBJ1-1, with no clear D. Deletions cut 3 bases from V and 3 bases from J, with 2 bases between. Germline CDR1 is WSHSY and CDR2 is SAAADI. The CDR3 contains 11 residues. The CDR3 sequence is CASSDHTEAFF. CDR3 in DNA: TGCGCCAGCAGTGATCACACTGAAGCTTTCTTT.

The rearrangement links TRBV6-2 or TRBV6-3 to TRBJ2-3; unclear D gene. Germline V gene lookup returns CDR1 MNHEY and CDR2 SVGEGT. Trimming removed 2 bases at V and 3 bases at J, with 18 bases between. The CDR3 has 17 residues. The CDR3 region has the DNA TGTGCCAGCAGTTACCTCGGACCTAATTTGGGGACAGATACGCAGTATTTT. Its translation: CASSYLGPNLGTDTQYF.

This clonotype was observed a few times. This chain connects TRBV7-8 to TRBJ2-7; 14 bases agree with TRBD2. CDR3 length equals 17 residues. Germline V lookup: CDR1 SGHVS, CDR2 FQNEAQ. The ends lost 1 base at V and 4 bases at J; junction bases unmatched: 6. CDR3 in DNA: TGTGCCAGCAGCTTAGGACTAGCGGGAGGGCCTAGATACGAGCAGTACTTC. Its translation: CASSLGLAGGPRYEQYF.

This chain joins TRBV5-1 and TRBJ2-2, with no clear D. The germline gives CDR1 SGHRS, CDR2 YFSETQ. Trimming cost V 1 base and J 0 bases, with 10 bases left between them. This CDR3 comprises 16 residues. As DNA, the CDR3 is TGCGCCAGCAGCTTGCCGCAGTCAGCGAACACCGGGGAGCTGTTTTTT. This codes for CASSLPQSANTGELFF.

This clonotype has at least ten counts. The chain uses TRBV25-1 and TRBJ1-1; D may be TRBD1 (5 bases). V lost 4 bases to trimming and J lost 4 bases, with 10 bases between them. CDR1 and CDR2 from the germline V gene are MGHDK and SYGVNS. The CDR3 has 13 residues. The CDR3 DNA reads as TGTGCCAGCAGTGCGGGACCCACCACTGAAGCTTTCTTT. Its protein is CASSAGPTTEAFF.

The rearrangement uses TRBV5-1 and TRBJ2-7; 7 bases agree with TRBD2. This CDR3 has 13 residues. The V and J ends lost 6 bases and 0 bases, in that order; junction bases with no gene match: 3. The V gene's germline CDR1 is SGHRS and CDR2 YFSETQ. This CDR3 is CASNAGDSYEQYF. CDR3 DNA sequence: TGCGCCAGCAACGCGGGGGACTCCTACGAGCAGTACTTC.

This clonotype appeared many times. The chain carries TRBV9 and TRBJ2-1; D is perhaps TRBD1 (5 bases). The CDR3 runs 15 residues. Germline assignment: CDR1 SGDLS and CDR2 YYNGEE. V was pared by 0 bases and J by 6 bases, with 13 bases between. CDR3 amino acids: CASSVASGWPNEQFF. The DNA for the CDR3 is TGTGCCAGCAGCGTAGCGTCAGGGTGGCCCAATGAGCAGTTCTTC.

The CDR3 DNA reads as TGTGCCAGCAGCCGGGGACAGGGGTACATGAACACTGAAGCTTTCTTT. Translation: CASSRGQGYMNTEAFF. The J gene is TRBJ1-1, the V gene TRBV4-2; 10 bases are a match to TRBD1. The CDR3 loop spans 16 amino acids. Germline V gives CDR1 LGHNA, CDR2 YNFKEQ. V shed 4 bases, J shed 0 bases, and the junction held 5 bases outside the gene matches.

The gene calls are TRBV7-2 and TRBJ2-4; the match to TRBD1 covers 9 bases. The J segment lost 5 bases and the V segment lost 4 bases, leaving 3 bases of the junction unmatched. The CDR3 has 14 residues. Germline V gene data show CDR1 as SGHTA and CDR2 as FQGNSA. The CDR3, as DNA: TGTGCCAGCAGCTCCGGGACAGGGCAAAACATTCAGTACTTC. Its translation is CASSSGTGQNIQYF.

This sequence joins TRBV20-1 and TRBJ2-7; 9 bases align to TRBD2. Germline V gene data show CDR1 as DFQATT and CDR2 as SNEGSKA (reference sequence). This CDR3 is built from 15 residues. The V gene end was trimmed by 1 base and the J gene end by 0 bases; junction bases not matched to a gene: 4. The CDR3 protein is CSARAVAGVSYEQYF. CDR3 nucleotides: TGCAGTGCTAGAGCAGTAGCGGGAGTCTCCTACGAGCAGTACTTC.

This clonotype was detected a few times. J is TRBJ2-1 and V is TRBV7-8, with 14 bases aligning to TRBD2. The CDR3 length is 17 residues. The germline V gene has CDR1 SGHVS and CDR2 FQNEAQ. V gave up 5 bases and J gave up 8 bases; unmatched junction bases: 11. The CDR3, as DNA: TGTGCCAGCAGCCCCCGGACTAGCGGGAGGAGTCGCCATGAGCAGTTCTTC. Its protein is CASSPRTSGRSRHEQFF.

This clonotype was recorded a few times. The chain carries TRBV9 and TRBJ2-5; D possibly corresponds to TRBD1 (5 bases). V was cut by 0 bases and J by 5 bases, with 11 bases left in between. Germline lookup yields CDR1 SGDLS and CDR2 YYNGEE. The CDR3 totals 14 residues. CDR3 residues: CASSVDPGPETQYF. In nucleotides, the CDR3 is TGTGCCAGCAGCGTAGACCCAGGGCCGGAGACCCAGTACTTC.

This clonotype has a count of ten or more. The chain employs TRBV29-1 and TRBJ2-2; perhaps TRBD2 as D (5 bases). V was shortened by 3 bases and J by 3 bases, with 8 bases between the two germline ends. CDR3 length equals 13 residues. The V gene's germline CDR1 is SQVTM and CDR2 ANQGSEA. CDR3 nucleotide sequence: TGCAGCGTTGAGCGAGCGGACACCGGGGAGCTGTTTTTT. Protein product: CSVERADTGELFF.

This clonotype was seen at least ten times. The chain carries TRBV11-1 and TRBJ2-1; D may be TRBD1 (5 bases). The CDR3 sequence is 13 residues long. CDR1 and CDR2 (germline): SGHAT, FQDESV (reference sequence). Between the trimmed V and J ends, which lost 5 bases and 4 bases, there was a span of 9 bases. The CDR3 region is CASSARQYNEQFF. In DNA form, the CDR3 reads TGTGCCAGCAGCGCCCGACAGTACAATGAGCAGTTCTTC.

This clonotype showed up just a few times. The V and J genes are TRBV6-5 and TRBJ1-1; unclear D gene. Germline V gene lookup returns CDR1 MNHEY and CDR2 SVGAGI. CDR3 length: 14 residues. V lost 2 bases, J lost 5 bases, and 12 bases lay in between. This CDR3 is CASSYGSSGTEAFF. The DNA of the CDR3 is TGTGCCAGCAGTTACGGTTCATCGGGGACTGAAGCTTTCTTT.

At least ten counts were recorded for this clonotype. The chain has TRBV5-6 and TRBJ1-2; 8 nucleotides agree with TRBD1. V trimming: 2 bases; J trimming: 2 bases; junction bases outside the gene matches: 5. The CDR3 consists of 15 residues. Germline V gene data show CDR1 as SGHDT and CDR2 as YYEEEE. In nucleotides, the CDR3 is TGTGCCAGCAGCTTCGGGACAGGTCTCAACTATGGCTACACCTTC. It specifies CASSFGTGLNYGYTF. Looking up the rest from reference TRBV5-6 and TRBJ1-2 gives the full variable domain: DAGVTQSPTHLIKTRGQQVTLRCSPKSGHDTVSWYQQALGQGPQFIFQYYEEEERQRGNFPDRFSGHQFPNYSSELNVNALLLGDSALYLCASSFGTGLNYGYTFGSGTRLTVV.

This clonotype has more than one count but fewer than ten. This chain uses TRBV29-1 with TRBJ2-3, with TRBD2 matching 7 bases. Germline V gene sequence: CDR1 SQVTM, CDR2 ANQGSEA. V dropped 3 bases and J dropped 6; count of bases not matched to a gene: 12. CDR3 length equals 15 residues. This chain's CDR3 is CSVDLPLAVRDTQYF. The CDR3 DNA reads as TGCAGCGTTGACCTACCCCTAGCGGTCCGGGATACGCAGTATTTT.

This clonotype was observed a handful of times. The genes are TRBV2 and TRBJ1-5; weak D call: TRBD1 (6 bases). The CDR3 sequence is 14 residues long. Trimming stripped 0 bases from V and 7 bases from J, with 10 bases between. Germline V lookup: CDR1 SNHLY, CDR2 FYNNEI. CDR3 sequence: CASSEAGGGQPQHF. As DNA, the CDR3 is TGTGCCAGCAGTGAAGCAGGGGGAGGGCAGCCCCAGCATTTT. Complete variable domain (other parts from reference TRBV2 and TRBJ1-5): EPEVTQTPSHQVTQMGQEVILRCVPISNHLYFYWYRQILGQKVEFLVSFYNNEISEKSEIFDDQFSVERPDGSNFTLKIRSTKLEDSAMYFCASSEAGGGQPQHFGDGTRLSIL.

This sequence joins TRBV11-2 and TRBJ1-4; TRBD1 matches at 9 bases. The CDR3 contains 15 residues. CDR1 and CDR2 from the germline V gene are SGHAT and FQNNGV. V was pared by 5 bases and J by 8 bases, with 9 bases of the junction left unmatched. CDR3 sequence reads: CASSPGQGIGEKLFF. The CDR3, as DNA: TGTGCCAGCAGCCCGGGACAGGGCATAGGAGAAAAACTGTTTTTT.

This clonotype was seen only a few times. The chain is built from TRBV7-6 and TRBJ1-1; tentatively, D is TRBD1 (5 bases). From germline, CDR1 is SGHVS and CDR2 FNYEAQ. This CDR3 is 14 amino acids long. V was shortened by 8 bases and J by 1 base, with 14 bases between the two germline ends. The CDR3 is CASGLGGGNTEAFF. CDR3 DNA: TGTGCCAGCGGTCTGGGGGGAGGGAACACTGAAGCTTTCTTT.

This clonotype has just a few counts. Here the CDR3 DNA reads TGCGCCAGCAGCCAAGAGGGTAGCAATCAGCCCCAGCATTTT. Translating gives CASSQEGSNQPQHF. This chain joins TRBV4-1 and TRBJ1-5, with D unclear. There are 14 residues in the CDR3. Germline loops: CDR1 MGHRA, CDR2 YSYEKL. V was shortened by 0 bases and J by 0 bases, with 3 bases between the two germline ends.

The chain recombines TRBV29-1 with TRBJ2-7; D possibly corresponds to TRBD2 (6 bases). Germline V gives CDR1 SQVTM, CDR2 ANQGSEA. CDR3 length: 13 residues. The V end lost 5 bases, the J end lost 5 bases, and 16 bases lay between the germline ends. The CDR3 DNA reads TGCAGCGTTTTACAGGCGGGGTCGAACGAGCAGTACTTC. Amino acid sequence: CSVLQAGSNEQYF.